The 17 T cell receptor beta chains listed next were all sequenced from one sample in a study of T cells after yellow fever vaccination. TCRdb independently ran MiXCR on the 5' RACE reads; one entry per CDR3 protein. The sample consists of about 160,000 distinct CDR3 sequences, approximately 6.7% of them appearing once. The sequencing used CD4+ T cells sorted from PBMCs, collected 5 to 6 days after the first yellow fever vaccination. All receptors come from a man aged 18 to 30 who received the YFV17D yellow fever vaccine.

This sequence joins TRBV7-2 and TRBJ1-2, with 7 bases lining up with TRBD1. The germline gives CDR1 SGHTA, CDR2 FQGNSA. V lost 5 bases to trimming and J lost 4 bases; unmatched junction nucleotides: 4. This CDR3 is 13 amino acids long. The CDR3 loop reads CASSPGQFYGYTF. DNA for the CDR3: TGTGCCAGCAGCCCGGGACAGTTCTATGGCTACACCTTC.

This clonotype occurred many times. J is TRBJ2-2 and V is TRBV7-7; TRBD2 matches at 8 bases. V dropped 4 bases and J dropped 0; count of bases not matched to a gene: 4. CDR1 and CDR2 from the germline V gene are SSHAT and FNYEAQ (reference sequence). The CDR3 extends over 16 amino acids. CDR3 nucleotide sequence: TGTGCCAGCAGCTCTCGACTAGCGACGAACACCGGGGAGCTGTTTTTT. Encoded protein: CASSSRLATNTGELFF.

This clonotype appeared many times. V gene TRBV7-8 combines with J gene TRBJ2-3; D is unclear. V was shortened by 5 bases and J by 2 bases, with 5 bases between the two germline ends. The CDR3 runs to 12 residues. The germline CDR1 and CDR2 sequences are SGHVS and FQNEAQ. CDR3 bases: TGTGCCAGCAGCCCCTACACAGATACGCAGTATTTT. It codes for CASSPYTDTQYF.

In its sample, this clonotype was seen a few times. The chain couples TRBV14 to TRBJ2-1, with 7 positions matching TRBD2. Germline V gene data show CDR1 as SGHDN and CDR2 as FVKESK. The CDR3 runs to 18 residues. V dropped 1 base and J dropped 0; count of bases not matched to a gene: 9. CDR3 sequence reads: CASSQGTLRGSSYNEQFF. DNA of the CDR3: TGTGCCAGCAGCCAAGGGACGCTGCGGGGGAGCTCCTACAATGAGCAGTTCTTC. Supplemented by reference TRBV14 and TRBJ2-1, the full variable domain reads EAGVTQFPSHSVIEKGQTVTLRCDPISGHDNLYWYRRVMGKEIKFLLHFVKESKQDESGMPNNRFLAERTGGTYSTLKVQPAELEDSGVYFCASSQGTLRGSSYNEQFFGPGTRLTVL.

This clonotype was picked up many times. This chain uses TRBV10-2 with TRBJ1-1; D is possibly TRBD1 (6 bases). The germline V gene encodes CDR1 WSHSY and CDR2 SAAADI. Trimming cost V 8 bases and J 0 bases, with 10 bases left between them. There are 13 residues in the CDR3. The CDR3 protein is CASAGQLNTEAFF. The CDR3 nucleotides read TGCGCCAGCGCCGGACAGCTGAACACTGAAGCTTTCTTT.

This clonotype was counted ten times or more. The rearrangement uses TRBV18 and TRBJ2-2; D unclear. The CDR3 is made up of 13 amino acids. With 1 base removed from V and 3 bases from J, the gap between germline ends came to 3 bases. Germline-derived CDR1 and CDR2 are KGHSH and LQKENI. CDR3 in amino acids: CASSPLHTGELFF. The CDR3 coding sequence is TGTGCCAGCTCACCACTTCACACCGGGGAGCTGTTTTTT.

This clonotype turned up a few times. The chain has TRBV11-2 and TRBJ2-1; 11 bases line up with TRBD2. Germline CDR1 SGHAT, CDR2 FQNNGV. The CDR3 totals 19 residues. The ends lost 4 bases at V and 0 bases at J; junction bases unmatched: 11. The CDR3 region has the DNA TGTGCCAGCAGCTCCTGGACTAGCGGGTTCTCGAGCTCCTACAATGAGCAGTTCTTC. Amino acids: CASSSWTSGFSSSYNEQFF.

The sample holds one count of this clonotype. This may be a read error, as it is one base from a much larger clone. This chain's CDR3 is CACSYRAGNSEAFF. In DNA form, the CDR3 reads TGTGCCTGCAGTTACCGAGCAGGGAACTCCGAAGCTTTCTTT. The chain uses TRBV6-5 and TRBJ1-1; D is perhaps TRBD1 (5 bases). Germline lookup yields CDR1 MNHEY and CDR2 SVGAGI. This CDR3 has 14 amino acids.

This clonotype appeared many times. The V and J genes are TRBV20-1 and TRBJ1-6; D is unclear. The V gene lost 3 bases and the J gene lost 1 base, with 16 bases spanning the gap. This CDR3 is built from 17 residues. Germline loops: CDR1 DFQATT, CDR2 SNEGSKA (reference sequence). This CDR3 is CSARRPAGTSYNSPLHF. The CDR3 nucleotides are TGCAGTGCTAGGCGACCCGCTGGAACATCCTATAATTCACCCCTCCACTTT.

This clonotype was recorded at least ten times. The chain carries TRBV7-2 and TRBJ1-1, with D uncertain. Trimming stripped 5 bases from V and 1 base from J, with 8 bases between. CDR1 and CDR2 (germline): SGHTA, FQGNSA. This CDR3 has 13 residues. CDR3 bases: TGTGCCAGCAGCCCGGGCCCGAACACTGAAGCTTTCTTT. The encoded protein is CASSPGPNTEAFF.

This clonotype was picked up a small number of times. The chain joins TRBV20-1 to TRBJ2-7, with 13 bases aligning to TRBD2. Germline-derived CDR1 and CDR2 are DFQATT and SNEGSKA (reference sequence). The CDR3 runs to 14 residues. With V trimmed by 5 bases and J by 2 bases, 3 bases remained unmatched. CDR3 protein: CSAGGTSGTYEQYF. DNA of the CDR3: TGCAGTGCTGGCGGGACTAGCGGGACCTACGAGCAGTACTTC.

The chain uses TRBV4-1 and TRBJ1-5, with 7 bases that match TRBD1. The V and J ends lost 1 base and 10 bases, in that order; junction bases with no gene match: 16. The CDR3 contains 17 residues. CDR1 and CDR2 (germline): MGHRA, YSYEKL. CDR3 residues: CASSQVFSGTDSGPQHF. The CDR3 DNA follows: TGCGCCAGCAGCCAAGTCTTCTCCGGGACAGACAGCGGTCCCCAGCATTTT.

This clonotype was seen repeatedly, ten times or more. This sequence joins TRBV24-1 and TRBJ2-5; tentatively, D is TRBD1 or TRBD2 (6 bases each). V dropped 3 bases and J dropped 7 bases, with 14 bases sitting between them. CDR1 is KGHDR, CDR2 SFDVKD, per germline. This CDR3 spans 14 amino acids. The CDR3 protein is CATSDNRGLGTQYF. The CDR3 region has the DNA TGTGCCACCAGTGATAACCGGGGGCTAGGGACCCAGTACTTC.

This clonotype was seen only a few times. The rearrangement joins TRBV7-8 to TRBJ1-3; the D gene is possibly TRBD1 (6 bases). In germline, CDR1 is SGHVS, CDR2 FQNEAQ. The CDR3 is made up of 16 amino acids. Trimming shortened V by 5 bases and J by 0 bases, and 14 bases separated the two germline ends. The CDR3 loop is CASSHLPQGSGNTIYF. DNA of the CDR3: TGTGCCAGCAGCCACCTTCCACAGGGCTCTGGAAACACCATATATTTT.

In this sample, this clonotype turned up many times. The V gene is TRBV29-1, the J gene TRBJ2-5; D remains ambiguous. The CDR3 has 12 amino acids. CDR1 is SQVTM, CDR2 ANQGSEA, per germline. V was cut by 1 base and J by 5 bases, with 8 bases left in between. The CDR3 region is CSVEGNRETQYF. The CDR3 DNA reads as TGCAGCGTTGAAGGAAATCGGGAGACCCAGTACTTC.

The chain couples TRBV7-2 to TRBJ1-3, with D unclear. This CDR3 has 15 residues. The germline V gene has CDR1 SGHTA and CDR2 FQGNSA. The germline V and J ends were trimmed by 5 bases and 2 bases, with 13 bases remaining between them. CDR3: CASSRRDPTGNTIYF. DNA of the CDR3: TGTGCCAGCAGCCGACGAGACCCGACTGGAAACACCATATATTTT.

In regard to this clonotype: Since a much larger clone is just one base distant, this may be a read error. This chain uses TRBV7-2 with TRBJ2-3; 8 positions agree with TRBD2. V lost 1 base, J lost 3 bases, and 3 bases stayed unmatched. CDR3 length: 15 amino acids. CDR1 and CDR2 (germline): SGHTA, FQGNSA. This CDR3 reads CASSLVAGTTDTQYF. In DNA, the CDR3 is TGTGCCAGCAGCTTAGTAGCGGGGACGACAGATACGCAGTATTTT. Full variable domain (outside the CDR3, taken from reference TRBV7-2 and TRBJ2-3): GAGVSQSPSNKVTEKGKDVELRCDPISGHTALYWYRQSLGQGLEFLIYFQGNSAPDKSGLPSDRFSAERTGGSVSTLTIQRTQQEDSAVYLCASSLVAGTTDTQYFGPGTRLTVL.